This T cell receptor beta chain was identified during a study of T cells in Graves' hyperthyroidism and ophthalmopathy. This CDR3 has 13 residues. The trim removed 2 bases at V and 7 bases at J, leaving 5 bases unmatched. CDR1 is SGHVS, CDR2 FNYEAQ, per germline. The source of the PBMCs was around 9 ml of fresh peripheral blood. RNA transcripts yielded amplified TCR beta CDR3 regions. During a first-round RT-PCR of the TCR CDR3, the HTBI primer set was used. TCRdb called the multiplex PCR reads again in MiXCR, with one record for every CDR3 protein. The repertoire holds about 520,000 distinct CDR3 sequences, with roughly 24% as singletons.

The sequence was obtained from a woman in her 30s with Graves' ophthalmopathy. The sequenced material came from blood. The rearrangement joins TRBV7-6 to TRBJ2-7; TRBD2 matches 7 bases. CDR3 DNA sequence: TGTGCCAGCAGCTTAAAGACTAGCTGGGAGCAGTACTTC. Protein sequence: CASSLKTSWEQYF.